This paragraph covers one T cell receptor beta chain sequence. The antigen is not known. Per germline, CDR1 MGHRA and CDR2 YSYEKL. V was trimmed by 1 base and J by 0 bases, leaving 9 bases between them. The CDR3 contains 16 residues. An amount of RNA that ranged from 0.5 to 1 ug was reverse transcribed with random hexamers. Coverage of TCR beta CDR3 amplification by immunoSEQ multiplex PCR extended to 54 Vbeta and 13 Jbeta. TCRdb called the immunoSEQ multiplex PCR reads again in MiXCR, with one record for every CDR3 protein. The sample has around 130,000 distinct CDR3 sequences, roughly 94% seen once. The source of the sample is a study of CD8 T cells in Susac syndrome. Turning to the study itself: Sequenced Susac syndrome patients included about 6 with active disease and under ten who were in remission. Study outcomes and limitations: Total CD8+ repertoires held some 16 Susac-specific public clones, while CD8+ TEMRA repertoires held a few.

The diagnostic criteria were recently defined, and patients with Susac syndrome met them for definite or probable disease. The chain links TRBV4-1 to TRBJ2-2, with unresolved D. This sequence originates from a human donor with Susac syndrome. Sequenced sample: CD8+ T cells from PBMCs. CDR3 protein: CASSQAVTPNTGELFF. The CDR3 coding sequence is TGCGCCAGCAGCCAAGCGGTCACCCCGAACACCGGGGAGCTGTTTTTT.